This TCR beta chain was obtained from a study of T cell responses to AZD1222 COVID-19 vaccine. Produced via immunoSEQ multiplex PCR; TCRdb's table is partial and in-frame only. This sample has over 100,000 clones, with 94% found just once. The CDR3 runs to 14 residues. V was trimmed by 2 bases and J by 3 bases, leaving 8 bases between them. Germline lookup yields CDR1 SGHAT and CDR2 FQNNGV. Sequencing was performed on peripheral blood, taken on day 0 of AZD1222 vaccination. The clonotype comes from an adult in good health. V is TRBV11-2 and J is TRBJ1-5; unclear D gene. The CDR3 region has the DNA TGTGCCAGCAGCTTATCTTCGGCCAATCAGCCCCAGCATTTT. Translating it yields CASSLSSANQPQHF.